This T cell receptor beta chain was found in a study of metastatic and nonmetastatic thyroid tumors. Background on the study: Comparative analysis of repertoires was undertaken across blood and tumor or nodule tissue obtained from malignant and benign thyroid patients.

Treatment of any kind had been given to no patient before thyroid surgery. Per the original data handling: In papillary thyroid cancer, a distant-metastasis classifier was built using CDR3 differences across clinicopathological groups. TCRdb re-processed the PCR reads through MiXCR. The V and J calls reflect TCRdb's pipeline rather than the authors' work. In the table there are around 40,000 clones, about a sixth of which are singletons. The CDR3 length is 18 residues. V lost 5 bases, J lost 4 bases, and 23 bases lay in between. The germline gives CDR1 LGHNA, CDR2 YNFKEQ. The specimen sequenced was blood. The V call is TRBV4-2, the J call TRBJ2-2; perhaps TRBD2 as D (6 bases). The receptor was derived from a male donor with papillary thyroid cancer or a benign thyroid nodule (not recorded which). Some clones in this sample may be carry-over from other donors' samples. The CDR3 reads CASSKGFQSAGCTGELFF. CDR3 DNA sequence: TGTGCCAGCAGCAAAGGGTTCCAGTCGGCGGGGTGCACCGGGGAGCTGTTTTTT.